This entry describes one T cell receptor (beta chain). These data come from a study of blood T cell repertoires in COVID-19. This CDR3 has 14 residues. Germline V lookup: CDR1 SNHLY, CDR2 FYNNEI. The V and J ends lost 7 bases and 4 bases respectively, with 14 bases between them. How the authors handled the data: Amplification from reference gene primers served as the basis for estimated nucleated cell counts. Generated by immunoSEQ multiplex PCR, the TCRdb table keeps only in-frame clones and is missing some. The V and J calls and clone size were taken over from that table, and D and trimming were inferred from the DNA. The table records 150,000 to 200,000 clones, under 95% of them present only once.

The sequence derives from a man aged 18 to 35 with acute or convalescent COVID-19. The V and J genes are TRBV2 and TRBJ2-1; TRBD2 might be the D (6 bases). The source material was peripheral blood. The CDR3: CASITGLRYNEQFF. Here the CDR3 DNA reads TGTGCCAGCATTACGGGACTCCGTTACAATGAGCAGTTCTTC.